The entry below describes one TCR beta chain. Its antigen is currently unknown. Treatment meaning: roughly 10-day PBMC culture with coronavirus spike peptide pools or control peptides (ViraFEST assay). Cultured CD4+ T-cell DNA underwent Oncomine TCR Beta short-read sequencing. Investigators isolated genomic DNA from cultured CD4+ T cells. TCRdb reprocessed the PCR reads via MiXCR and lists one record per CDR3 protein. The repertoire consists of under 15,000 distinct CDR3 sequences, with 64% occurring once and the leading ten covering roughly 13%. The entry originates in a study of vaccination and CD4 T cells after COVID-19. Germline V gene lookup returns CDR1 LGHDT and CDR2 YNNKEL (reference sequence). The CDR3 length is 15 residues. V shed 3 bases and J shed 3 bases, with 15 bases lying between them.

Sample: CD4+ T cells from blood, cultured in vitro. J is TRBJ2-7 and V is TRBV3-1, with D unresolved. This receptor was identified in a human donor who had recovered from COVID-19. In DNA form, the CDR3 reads TGTGCCAGCAGCCAGACGCCCCTGAGCGACTACGAGCAGTACTTC. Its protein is CASSQTPLSDYEQYF.